This is a list of T cell receptor beta chains from one sample in a study of cytomegalovirus exposure and HLA in healthy donors. The table came from immunoSEQ multiplex PCR; TCRdb's copy has only in-frame clones and leaves some out. The sample has about 96,000 clones; approximately 80% are singletons. The material sequenced was PBMCs. These receptors were collected from a man younger than 45 in good health and CMV-seronegative. Each CDR3 is given with its conserved first and last residue. A D gene is named only where the DNA matches it firmly. Clone size appears in some rows only: once, few, many, or a class for an expanded clone.

j_call clone_size v_call d_call cdr3_nt cdr3_aa
TRBJ1-2 NA TRBV5-8 NA TGTGCCAGCAGCGCCTATCTAACAGGGTCAGGGAACTATGGCTACACCTTC CASSAYLTGSGNYGYTF
TRBJ1-5 few TRBV6-5 NA TGTGCCAGCAGTTACCTTGGCAGCAATCAGCCCCAGCATTTT CASSYLGSNQPQHF
TRBJ1-2 NA TRBV5-1 TRBD1 TGCGCCAGCAGCTTGGAGGGGGCTGACTATGGCTACACCTTC CASSLEGADYGYTF
TRBJ1-2 NA TRBV27 TRBD1 TGTGCCAGCAGTTTATCTTGGGACAGCAACTATGGCTACACCTTC CASSLSWDSNYGYTF
TRBJ1-4 NA TRBV28 TRBD1 TGTGCCAGCAGTCCCACAGGGGAGGTTTTGGAAAAACTGTTTTTT CASSPTGEVLEKLFF
TRBJ2-3 NA TRBV27 TRBD2 TGTGCCAGCAGACTAGGGAGGGCGGACACAGATACGCAGTATTTT CASRLGRADTDTQYF
TRBJ2-1 NA TRBV19 TRBD1 TGTGCCAGTATTTCGGACAGGGCCTCCTACAATGAGCAGTTCTTC CASISDRASYNEQFF
TRBJ2-7 once TRBV7-9 TRBD1 TGTGCCAGCAGCTTATCACCAAGGGACAGGGCCTACGAGCAGTACTTC CASSLSPRDRAYEQYF
TRBJ2-2 NA TRBV10-1 NA TGCGCCAGCAGTCTGGTGGGGGGGCGGGACACCGGGGAGCTGTTTTTT CASSLVGGRDTGELFF
TRBJ2-7 NA TRBV28 TRBD1 TGTGCCAGCAGTTTAGGGGACAGGGATACCTACGAGCAGTACTTC CASSLGDRDTYEQYF
TRBJ1-1 few TRBV28 NA TGTGCCAGCAGTGTTAAACAGCGGCTGGCTTTCTTT CASSVKQRLAFF
TRBJ2-7 once TRBV18 NA TGTGCCAGCTCACCACAGACATGGACACATGGCTTCGAGCAGTACTTC CASSPQTWTHGFEQYF
TRBJ2-1 NA TRBV5-1 NA TGCGCCAGCCGGGGTGGGGTAGCTGACGGTCCCTACAATGAGCAGTTCTTC CASRGGVADGPYNEQFF
TRBJ2-1 NA TRBV5-1 TRBD2 TGCGCCAGCAGCACCTGGACTAGCGGGGGGGGTAATGAGCAGTTCTTC CASSTWTSGGGNEQFF
TRBJ2-2 once TRBV5-1 NA TGCGCCAGCAGTCGTGCCCGTGAGACCGGGGAGCTGTTTTTT CASSRARETGELFF
TRBJ2-7 NA TRBV29-1 TRBD1 TGCAGCGTCCCCAAAGGGACAGGGCGGAACGAGCAGTACTTC CSVPKGTGRNEQYF
TRBJ2-2 NA TRBV2 NA TGTGCCAGCAGTGGCCAGCAGGGAAGAGGCGGGGAGCTGTTTTTT CASSGQQGRGGELFF
TRBJ2-1 NA TRBV29-1 NA TGCAGCGTTGGCCAAGGGGTGTTTAATGAGCAGTTCTTC CSVGQGVFNEQFF
TRBJ1-1 few TRBV5-1 TRBD1 TGCGCCAGCAGCCCGGGACAGGGGGAAGCTTTCTTT CASSPGQGEAFF
TRBJ1-2 NA TRBV6-5 TRBD1 TGTGCCAGCTTGACAGGGGGCGGAGATGGCTACACCTTC CASLTGGGDGYTF
TRBJ2-7 NA TRBV30 NA TGTGCCTGGAGTCAGGCCTACGAGCAGTACTTC CAWSQAYEQYF
TRBJ1-4 NA TRBV4-3 NA TGCGCCAGCAGCCAGTATACAGGGAGAAGTCTTGAAAAACTGTTTTTT CASSQYTGRSLEKLFF
TRBJ1-3 NA TRBV29-1 NA TGCAGCGTTGGGGCGCCCGGAAACACCATATATTTT CSVGAPGNTIYF
TRBJ1-1 few TRBV16 TRBD1 TGTGCCAGCAGCCAATACATCCGGGACAGGGGCACTGAAGCTTTCTTT CASSQYIRDRGTEAFF
TRBJ1-1 NA TRBV13 TRBD1 TGTGCCAGCAGCTTACAGGCAGGGGGCGCAAAGACTGAAGCTTTCTTT CASSLQAGGAKTEAFF
TRBJ2-7 NA TRBV10-3 NA TGTGCCATCAGTTCGGGCCCAGGGATTACCTACGAGCAGTACTTC CAISSGPGITYEQYF
TRBJ2-1 NA TRBV27 NA TGTGCCAGCAGCGCCGACTTCAACCCCTACAATGAGCAGTTCTTC CASSADFNPYNEQFF
TRBJ1-2 NA TRBV5-1 TRBD1 TGCGCCAGCAGCGACGGACAGGGGGCGCTTGGCTACACCTTC CASSDGQGALGYTF
TRBJ2-4 few TRBV5-6 NA TGTGCCAGCAGCCGAGGGCTTTGGGACTCGGGGAACATTCAGTACTTC CASSRGLWDSGNIQYF
TRBJ2-7 many TRBV14 NA TGTGCCAGCAGCCAAGACGGCAGGACCTACGAGCAGTACTTC CASSQDGRTYEQYF
TRBJ1-5 NA TRBV5-5 NA TGTGCCAGCAGCTTGGAGACAGGCCGGCCCCAGCATTTT CASSLETGRPQHF
TRBJ2-2 few TRBV5-1 TRBD1 TGCGCCAGCAGAGTTACGGGACAGGGGAACACCGGGGAGCTGTTTTTT CASRVTGQGNTGELFF
TRBJ2-5 NA TRBV5-8 NA TGTGCCAGCAGCCGTCTCGGGACACCTACCCAGGAGGAGACCCAGTACTTC CASSRLGTPTQEETQYF
TRBJ1-1 NA TRBV19 NA TGTGCCAGTAGTATTTCCGGGATCACTGAAGCTTTCTTT CASSISGITEAFF
TRBJ2-6 few TRBV4-3 NA TGCGCCAGCAGCCAAGATAGGGGAGGATTCTCTGGGGCCAACGTCCTGACTTTC CASSQDRGGFSGANVLTF
TRBJ1-1 NA TRBV7-9 NA TGTGCCAGCAGCCTCAACGACAGGGAAGCTTTCTTT CASSLNDREAFF
TRBJ1-5 NA TRBV11-1 NA TGTGCCAGCAGCTCGGAGGCATATCAGCCCCAGCATTTT CASSSEAYQPQHF
TRBJ1-3 NA TRBV5-1 TRBD1 TGCGCCAGCAGCTCGGGACAGCTCTCTGGAAACACCATATATTTT CASSSGQLSGNTIYF
TRBJ2-2 NA TRBV19 NA TGTGCCAGTAGTACAGCAGCGACCTGGGAGCTGTTTTTT CASSTAATWELFF
TRBJ2-7 NA TRBV29-1 TRBD1 TGCAGCGTTGAAGTACAGGGGAGCTCCTACGAGCAGTACTTC CSVEVQGSSYEQYF